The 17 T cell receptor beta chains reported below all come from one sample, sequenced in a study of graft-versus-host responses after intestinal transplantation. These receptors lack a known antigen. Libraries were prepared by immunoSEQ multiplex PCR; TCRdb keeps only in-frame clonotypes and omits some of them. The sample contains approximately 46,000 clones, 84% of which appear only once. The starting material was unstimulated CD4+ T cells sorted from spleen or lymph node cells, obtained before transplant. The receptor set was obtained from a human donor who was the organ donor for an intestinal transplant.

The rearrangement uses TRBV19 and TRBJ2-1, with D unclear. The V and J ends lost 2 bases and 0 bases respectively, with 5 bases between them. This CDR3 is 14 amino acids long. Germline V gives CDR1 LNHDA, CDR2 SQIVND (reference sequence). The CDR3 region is CASSIQSSYNEQFF. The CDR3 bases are TGTGCCAGTAGTATACAGAGCTCCTACAATGAGCAGTTCTTC. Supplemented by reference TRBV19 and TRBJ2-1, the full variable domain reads DGGITQSPKYLFRKEGQNVTLSCEQNLNHDAMYWYRQDPGQGLRLIYYSQIVNDFQKGDIAEGYSVSREKKESFPLTVTSAQKNPTAFYLCASSIQSSYNEQFFGPGTRLTVL.

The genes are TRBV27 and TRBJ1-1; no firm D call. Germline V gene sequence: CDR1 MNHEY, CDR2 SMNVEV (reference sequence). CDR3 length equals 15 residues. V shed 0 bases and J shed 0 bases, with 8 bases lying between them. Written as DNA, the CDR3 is TGTGCCAGCAGTTTATCGTCCGGGTTGAACACTGAAGCTTTCTTT. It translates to CASSLSSGLNTEAFF.

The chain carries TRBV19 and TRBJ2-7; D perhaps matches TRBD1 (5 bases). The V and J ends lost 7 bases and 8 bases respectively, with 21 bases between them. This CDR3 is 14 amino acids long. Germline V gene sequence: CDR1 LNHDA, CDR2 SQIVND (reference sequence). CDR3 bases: TGTGCCAGTATGGGGCCAGGCAGCCTAGGGCAGCAGTACTTC. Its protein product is CASMGPGSLGQQYF.

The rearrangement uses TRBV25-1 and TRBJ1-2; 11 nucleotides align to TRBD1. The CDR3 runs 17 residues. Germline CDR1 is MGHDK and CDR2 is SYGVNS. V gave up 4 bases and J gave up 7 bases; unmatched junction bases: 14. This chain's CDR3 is CASSGGRTGGAESGYTF. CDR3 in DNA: TGTGCCAGCAGTGGAGGGAGGACAGGGGGCGCCGAAAGTGGCTACACCTTC.

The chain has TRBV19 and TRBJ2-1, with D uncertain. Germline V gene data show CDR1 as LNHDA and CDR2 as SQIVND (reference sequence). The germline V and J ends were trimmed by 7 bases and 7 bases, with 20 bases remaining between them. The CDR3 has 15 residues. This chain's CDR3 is CASNVGGTLDNEQFF. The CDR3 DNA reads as TGTGCCAGTAATGTGGGCGGAACCCTGGATAATGAGCAGTTCTTC.

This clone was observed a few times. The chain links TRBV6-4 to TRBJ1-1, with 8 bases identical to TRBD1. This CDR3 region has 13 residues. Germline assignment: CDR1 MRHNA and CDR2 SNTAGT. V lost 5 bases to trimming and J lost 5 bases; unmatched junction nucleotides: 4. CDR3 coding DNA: TGTGCCAGCAGTCGGACAGGGAGGACTGAAGCTTTCTTT. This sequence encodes CASSRTGRTEAFF.

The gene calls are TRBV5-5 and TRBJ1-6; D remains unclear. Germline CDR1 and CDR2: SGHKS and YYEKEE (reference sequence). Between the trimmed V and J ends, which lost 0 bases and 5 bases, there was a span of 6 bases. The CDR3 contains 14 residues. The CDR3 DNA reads TGTGCCAGCAGCTTGGGGGCGCATAATTCACCCCTCCACTTT. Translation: CASSLGAHNSPLHF.

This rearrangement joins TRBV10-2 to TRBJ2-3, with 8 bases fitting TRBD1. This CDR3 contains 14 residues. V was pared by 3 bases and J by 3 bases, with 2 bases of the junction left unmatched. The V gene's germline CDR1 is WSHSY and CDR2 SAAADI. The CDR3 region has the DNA TGCGCCAGCAGTGATCACAGGGGGACAGATACGCAGTATTTT. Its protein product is CASSDHRGTDTQYF.

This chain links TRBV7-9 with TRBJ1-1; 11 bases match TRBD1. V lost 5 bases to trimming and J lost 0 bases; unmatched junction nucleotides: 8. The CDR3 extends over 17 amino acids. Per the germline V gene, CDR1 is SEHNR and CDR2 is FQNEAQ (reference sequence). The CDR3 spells CASSAHPGQGVNTEAFF. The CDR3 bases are TGTGCCAGCAGCGCACATCCGGGACAGGGGGTGAACACTGAAGCTTTCTTT.

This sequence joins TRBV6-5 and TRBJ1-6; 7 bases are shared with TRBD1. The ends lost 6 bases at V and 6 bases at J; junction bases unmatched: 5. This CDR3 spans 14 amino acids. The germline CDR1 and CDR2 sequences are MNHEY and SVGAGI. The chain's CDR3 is CASRAGQVNSPLHF. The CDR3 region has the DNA TGTGCCAGCAGAGCCGGACAGGTTAATTCACCCCTCCACTTT.

CDR3 residues: CASSQVTPRDAYEQYF. In DNA form, the CDR3 reads TGCGCCAGCAGCCAGGTGACCCCGAGGGACGCCTACGAGCAGTACTTC. The chain has TRBV4-3 and TRBJ2-7; possibly TRBD1 or TRBD2 for D (5 bases each). The germline V gene encodes CDR1 LGHNA and CDR2 YSLEER. The CDR3 runs 16 residues. V shed 3 bases and J shed 2 bases, with 17 bases lying between them.

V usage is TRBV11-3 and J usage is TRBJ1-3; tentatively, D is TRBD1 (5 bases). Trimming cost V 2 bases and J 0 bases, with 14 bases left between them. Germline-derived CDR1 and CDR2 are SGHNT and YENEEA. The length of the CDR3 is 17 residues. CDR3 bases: TGTGCCAGCAGCTTACGGGGGAGCGATCCCTCTGGAAACACCATATATTTT. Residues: CASSLRGSDPSGNTIYF.

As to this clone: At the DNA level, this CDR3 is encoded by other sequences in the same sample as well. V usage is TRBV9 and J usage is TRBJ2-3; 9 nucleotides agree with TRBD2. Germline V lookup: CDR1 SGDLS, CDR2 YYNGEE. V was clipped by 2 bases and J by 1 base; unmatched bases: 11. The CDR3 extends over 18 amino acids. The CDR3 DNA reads TGTGCCAGCAGCGTCGGAGCGGGGGGTGGGATGGGCACAGATACGCAGTATTTT. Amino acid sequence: CASSVGAGGGMGTDTQYF.

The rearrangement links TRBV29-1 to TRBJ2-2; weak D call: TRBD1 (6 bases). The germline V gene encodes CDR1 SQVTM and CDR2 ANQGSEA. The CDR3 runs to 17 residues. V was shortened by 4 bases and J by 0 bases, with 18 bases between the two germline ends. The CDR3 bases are TGCAGCGTTGTCCCCCCGGGGACACTTACGAACACCGGGGAGCTGTTTTTT. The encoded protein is CSVVPPGTLTNTGELFF.

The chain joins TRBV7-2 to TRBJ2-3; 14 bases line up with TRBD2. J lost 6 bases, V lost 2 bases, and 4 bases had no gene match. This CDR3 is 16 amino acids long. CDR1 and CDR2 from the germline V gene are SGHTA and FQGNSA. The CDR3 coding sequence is TGTGCCAGCAGCTTAATCAGACTAGCGGGAGGGGATACGCAGTATTTT. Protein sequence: CASSLIRLAGGDTQYF.

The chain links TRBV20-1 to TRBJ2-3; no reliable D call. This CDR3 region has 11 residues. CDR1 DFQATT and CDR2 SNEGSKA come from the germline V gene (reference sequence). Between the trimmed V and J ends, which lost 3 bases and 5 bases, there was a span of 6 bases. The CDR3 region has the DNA TGCAGTGCTAGTTTCGAAGATACGCAGTATTTT. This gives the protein CSASFEDTQYF.

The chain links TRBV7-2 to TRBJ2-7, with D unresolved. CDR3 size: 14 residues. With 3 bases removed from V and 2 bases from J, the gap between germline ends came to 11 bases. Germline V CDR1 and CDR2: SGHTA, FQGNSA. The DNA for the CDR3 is TGTGCCAGCAGCTTCTTCGTTCCCCCCTACGAGCAGTACTTC. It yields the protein CASSFFVPPYEQYF.